The clone carrying this T cell receptor (beta chain) was recorded only once. This specimen comes from a study of preoperative IRX-2 immunotherapy in early breast cancer. Sequencing used immunoSEQ multiplex PCR; TCRdb keeps in-frame clones, though not all of them. The top ten hold around 1.5% of the sample, which has around 40,000 clones, about 95% seen once. Treatment specified: preoperative locoregional IRX-2 cytokine immunotherapy. This phase Ib study tested locoregional IRX-2 cytokine immunotherapy given before surgery. This CDR3 comprises 14 residues. Germline CDR1 and CDR2: LNHDA and SQIVND (reference sequence). V lost 6 bases and J 1 base, leaving 13 bases between the germline ends.

The TCR was taken from a human donor with breast cancer. This rearrangement joins TRBV19 to TRBJ2-7, with D uncertain. The specimen comprised tumor tissue, sampled after IRX-2 immunotherapy. The DNA for the CDR3 is TGTGCCAGTAGCACCCCCCAAAGGTCCTACGAGCAGTACTTC. As protein: CASSTPQRSYEQYF.